This record covers a single T cell receptor beta chain. This CDR3 is 12 amino acids long. Per the germline V gene, CDR1 is MNHEY and CDR2 is SVGAGI. V lost 6 bases, J lost 4 bases, and 7 bases lay in between. The sample comes from a study of control samples from healthy donors and cancer patients. Libraries were prepared by immunoSEQ multiplex PCR; TCRdb keeps only in-frame clonotypes and omits some of them. Among around 200,000 clones, 91% were seen once, and the ten largest hold about 1.6%. The chain uses TRBV6-5 and TRBJ2-1, with D perhaps TRBD1 (6 bases). The TCR was taken from a woman aged 25 to 39 in good health. Sequencing was performed on blood. The CDR3 sequence is CASRGQYNEQFF. In nucleotides, the CDR3 is TGTGCCAGCAGAGGACAGTACAATGAGCAGTTCTTC.